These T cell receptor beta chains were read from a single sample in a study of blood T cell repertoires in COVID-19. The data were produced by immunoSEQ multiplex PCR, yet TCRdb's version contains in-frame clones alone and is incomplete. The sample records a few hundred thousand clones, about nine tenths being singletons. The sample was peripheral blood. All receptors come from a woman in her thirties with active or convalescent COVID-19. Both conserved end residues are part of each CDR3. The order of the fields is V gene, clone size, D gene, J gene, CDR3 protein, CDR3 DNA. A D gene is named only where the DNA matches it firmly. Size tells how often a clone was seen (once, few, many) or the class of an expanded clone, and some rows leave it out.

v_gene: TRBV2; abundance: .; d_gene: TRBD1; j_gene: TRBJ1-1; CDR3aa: CASSEARGLNTEAFF; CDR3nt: TGTGCCAGCAGTGAAGCGAGGGGGCTGAACACTGAAGCTTTCTTT
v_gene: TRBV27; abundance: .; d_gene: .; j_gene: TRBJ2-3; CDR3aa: CASSLRRVGTDTQYF; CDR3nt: TGTGCCAGCAGTTTACGCAGGGTAGGAACAGATACGCAGTATTTT
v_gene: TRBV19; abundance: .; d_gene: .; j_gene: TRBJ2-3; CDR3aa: CASSIGQTSTDTQYF; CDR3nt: TGTGCCAGTAGTATTGGACAGACTAGCACAGATACGCAGTATTTT
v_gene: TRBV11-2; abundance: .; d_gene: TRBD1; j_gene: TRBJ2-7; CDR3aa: CASSLAIGGQGIEQYF; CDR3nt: TGTGCCAGCAGCTTAGCTATAGGCGGACAGGGTATAGAGCAGTACTTC
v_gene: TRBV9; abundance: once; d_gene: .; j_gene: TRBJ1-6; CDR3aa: CASSVVSDSPLHF; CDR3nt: TGTGCCAGCAGCGTAGTCAGTGATTCACCCCTCCACTTT
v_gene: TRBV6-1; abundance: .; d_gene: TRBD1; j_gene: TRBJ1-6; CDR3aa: CASSGLPVRDRGNNSPLHF; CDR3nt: TGTGCCAGCAGTGGACTACCGGTCCGGGACAGGGGAAATAATTCACCCCTCCACTTT
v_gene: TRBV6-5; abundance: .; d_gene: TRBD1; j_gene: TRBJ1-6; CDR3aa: CASRPGQVLPLHF; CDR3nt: TGTGCCAGCAGACCGGGACAGGTTTTACCCCTCCACTTT
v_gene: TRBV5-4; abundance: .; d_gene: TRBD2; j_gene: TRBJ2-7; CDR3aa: CASSPDLAGGKYEQYF; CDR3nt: TGTGCCAGCAGCCCCGACTTAGCGGGGGGGAAATACGAGCAGTACTTC
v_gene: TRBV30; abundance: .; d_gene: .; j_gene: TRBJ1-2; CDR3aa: CAWSAGTRLRNYGYTF; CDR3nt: TGTGCCTGGAGCGCCGGGACACGCCTAAGGAACTATGGCTACACCTTC
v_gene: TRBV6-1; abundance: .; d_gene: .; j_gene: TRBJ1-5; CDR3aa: CASSDRVRSNQPQHF; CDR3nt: TGTGCCAGCAGTGACAGGGTCCGTAGCAATCAGCCCCAGCATTTT
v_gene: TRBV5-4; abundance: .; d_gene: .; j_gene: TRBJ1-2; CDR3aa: CASSLPEAPYGYTF; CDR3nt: TGTGCCAGCAGCTTGCCCGAGGCCCCCTATGGCTACACCTTC
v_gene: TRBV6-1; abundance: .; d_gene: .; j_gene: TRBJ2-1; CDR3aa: CASSEGLAANNEQFF; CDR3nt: TGTGCCAGCAGTGAAGGCCTAGCAGCCAACAATGAGCAGTTCTTC
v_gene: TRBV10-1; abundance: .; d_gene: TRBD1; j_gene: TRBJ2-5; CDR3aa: CASSPGDRDQETQYF; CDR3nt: TGCGCCAGCAGCCCGGGGGACAGGGACCAAGAGACCCAGTACTTC
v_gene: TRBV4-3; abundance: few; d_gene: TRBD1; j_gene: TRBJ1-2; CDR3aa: CASSQGRNPGGGYTF; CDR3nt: TGCGCCAGCAGCCAAGGAAGGAATCCAGGGGGCGGCTACACCTTC
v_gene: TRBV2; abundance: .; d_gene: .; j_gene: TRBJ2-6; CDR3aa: CASGSGPGANVLTF; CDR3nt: TGTGCCAGCGGTTCAGGGCCTGGGGCCAACGTCCTGACTTTC
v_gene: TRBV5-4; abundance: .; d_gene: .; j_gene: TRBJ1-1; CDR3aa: CASTLQGENTEAFF; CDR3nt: TGTGCCAGCACCTTACAGGGCGAGAACACTGAAGCTTTCTTT
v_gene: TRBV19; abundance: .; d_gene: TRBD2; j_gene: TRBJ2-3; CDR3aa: CASSPLALADTQYF; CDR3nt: TGTGCCAGTAGCCCACTAGCGCTCGCAGATACGCAGTATTTT
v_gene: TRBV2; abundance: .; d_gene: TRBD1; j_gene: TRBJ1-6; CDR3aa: CASSRERQGSPLHF; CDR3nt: TGTGCCAGCAGCCGGGAAAGACAGGGTTCACCCCTCCACTTT
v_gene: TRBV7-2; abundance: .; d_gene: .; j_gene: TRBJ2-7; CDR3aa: CASSWRDGSSYEQYF; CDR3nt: TGTGCCAGCAGCTGGCGGGACGGGTCGTCCTACGAGCAGTACTTC
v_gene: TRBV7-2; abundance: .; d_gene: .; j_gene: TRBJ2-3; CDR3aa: CASSLSGLWSTDTQYF; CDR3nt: TGTGCCAGCAGCTTATCGGGACTCTGGAGCACAGATACGCAGTATTTT
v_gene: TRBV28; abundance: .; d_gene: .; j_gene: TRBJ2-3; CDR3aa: CASSVHRVPSTDTQYF; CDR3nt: TGTGCCAGCAGTGTACACAGGGTACCTAGCACAGATACGCAGTATTTT
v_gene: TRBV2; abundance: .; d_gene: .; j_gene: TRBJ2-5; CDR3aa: CASSGQRQWGVGETQYF; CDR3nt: TGTGCCAGCAGTGGACAGAGACAATGGGGGGTTGGAGAGACCCAGTACTTC
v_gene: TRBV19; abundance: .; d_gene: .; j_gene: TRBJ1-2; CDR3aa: CASRHGGLYGYTF; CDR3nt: TGTGCCAGTAGGCATGGGGGCCTTTATGGCTACACCTTC
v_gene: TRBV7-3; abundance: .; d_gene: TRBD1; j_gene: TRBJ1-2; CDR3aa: CASSIPGQCTF; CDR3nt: TGTGCCAGCAGCATACCGGGACAGTGCACCTTC
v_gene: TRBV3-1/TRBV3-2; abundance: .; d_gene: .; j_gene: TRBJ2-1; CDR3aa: CASSLRRRGGVYSYNEQFF; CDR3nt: TGTGCCAGCAGCCTACGCCGTAGAGGCGGGGTGTACTCCTACAATGAGCAGTTCTTC
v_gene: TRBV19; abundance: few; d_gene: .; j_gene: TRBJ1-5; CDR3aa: CASSMRGRGRDNQPQHF; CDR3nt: TGTGCCAGTAGTATGAGGGGGAGAGGGAGGGACAATCAGCCCCAGCATTTT
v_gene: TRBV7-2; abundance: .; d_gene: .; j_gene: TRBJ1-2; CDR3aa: CASSLDQVANYGYTF; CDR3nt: TGTGCCAGCAGCTTAGACCAGGTAGCTAACTATGGCTACACCTTC
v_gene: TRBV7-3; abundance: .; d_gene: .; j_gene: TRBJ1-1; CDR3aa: CASSSSGGTEAFF; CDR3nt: TGTGCCAGCAGCTCTTCGGGGGGGACTGAAGCTTTCTTT